This T cell receptor (beta chain) was identified in a study of cytomegalovirus exposure and HLA in healthy donors. CDR1 is SNHLY and CDR2 is FYNNEI in the germline V gene. The CDR3 has 15 amino acids. Trimming removed 7 bases from V and 5 bases from J; junction bases left unmatched: 13. The PCR contained 60 Vbeta and 13 Jbeta primers. Using immunoSEQ multiplex PCR, the repertoire was profiled, and TCRdb retains in-frame clones only, with some absent. The sample has a few hundred thousand clones; approximately 80% are singletons. The V and J genes are TRBV2 and TRBJ2-5; 7 nucleotides line up with TRBD2. Sequencing was done on a sample of PBMCs. This clonotype was obtained from a girl aged 5-17 years in good health and CMV-seronegative. CDR3 region: CASTRTRGFGETQYF. The DNA of the CDR3 is TGTGCCAGCACTCGGACTAGAGGGTTTGGGGAGACCCAGTACTTC.